Each of the 5 T cell receptor beta chains below was sequenced from the same sample in a study of T cells of healthy individuals. TCRdb recomputed calls from the 5' RACE reads with MiXCR, one row per CDR3 protein. The table has approximately 50,000 distinct CDR3 sequences, roughly 14% seen once; the top ten hold about 16%. Receptors were obtained from a human donor in good health.

The sample holds a few counts of this clonotype. The chain has TRBV4-1 and TRBJ2-3, with 12 positions matching TRBD2. In germline, CDR1 is MGHRA, CDR2 YSYEKL. This CDR3 spans 16 amino acids. With 1 base clipped from V and 5 bases from J, the junction kept 4 bases outside the gene matches. The CDR3 loop is CASSQVPTSGRDTQYF. Written as DNA, the CDR3 is TGCGCCAGCAGCCAAGTACCGACTAGCGGGAGAGATACGCAGTATTTT.

The chain uses TRBV10-3 and TRBJ2-3; D not certain. The CDR3 runs 13 residues. The V and J ends lost 6 bases and 1 base respectively, with 8 bases between them. Germline lookup yields CDR1 ENHRY and CDR2 SYGVKD. CDR3: CAIRDGRTDTQYF. The CDR3 DNA sequence: TGTGCCATCAGAGACGGCCGCACAGATACGCAGTATTTT.

At least ten counts were recorded for this clonotype. The CDR3: CASSLGGTSGADTQYF. The CDR3 coding sequence is TGCGCCAGCAGCTTGGGCGGGACTAGCGGGGCAGATACGCAGTATTTT. The chain couples TRBV5-1 to TRBJ2-3; 13 bases are a match to TRBD2. Unmatched junction bases numbered 2, after V lost 0 bases and J lost 4 bases. Germline V gene sequence: CDR1 SGHRS, CDR2 YFSETQ. The CDR3 consists of 16 residues.

This clonotype was observed at least ten times. The chain combines TRBV5-5 with TRBJ2-1; 11 bases are shared with TRBD1. V gave up 7 bases and J gave up 4 bases; unmatched junction bases: 10. The CDR3 consists of 16 residues. Germline V gene lookup returns CDR1 SGHKS and CDR2 YYEKEE (reference sequence). The CDR3 region is CASFTGQGVGYNEQFF. The CDR3 DNA reads TGTGCCAGCTTTACGGGACAGGGGGTGGGTTACAATGAGCAGTTCTTC.

The chain carries TRBV27 and TRBJ1-1, with a tentative D call TRBD1 (5 bases). The length of the CDR3 is 14 residues. Trimming removed 6 bases at V and 5 bases at J, with 16 bases between. Germline CDR1 is MNHEY and CDR2 is SMNVEV (reference sequence). The DNA of the CDR3 is TGTGCCAGCAGAGAGGGGACGGAGGGAACTGAAGCTTTCTTT. Its protein is CASREGTEGTEAFF.